The 16 T cell receptor beta chains below all came from one sample that was sequenced in a study of blood T cell repertoires in COVID-19. Profiled with immunoSEQ multiplex PCR; TCRdb holds only in-frame clones, not every one. The profile shows under 300,000 clones, approximately 88% of them singletons. Sequencing used peripheral blood. These receptors were collected from a woman in her twenties or thirties with acute or convalescent COVID-19.

J is TRBJ2-1 and V is TRBV12-3 or TRBV12-4; D is uncertain. Trimming left V 5 bases short and J 8 bases short, with 7 bases between. The CDR3 sequence is 11 residues long. The CDR3 protein is CASSPYHEQFF. As DNA, the CDR3 is TGTGCCAGCAGTCCGTATCATGAGCAGTTCTTC.

This chain connects TRBV9 to TRBJ2-1; maybe TRBD2 (5 bases). The CDR3 has 12 residues. Germline V gene sequence: CDR1 SGDLS, CDR2 YYNGEE. The V end was cut by 2 bases, the J end by 8 bases, with 8 bases between. The CDR3 loop is CASSVGNYEQFF. In nucleotides, the CDR3 is TGTGCCAGCAGCGTCGGGAACTATGAGCAGTTCTTC.

V gene TRBV5-1 combines with J gene TRBJ1-1; 11 nucleotides agree with TRBD1. Germline loops: CDR1 SGHRS, CDR2 YFSETQ. V shed 5 bases and J 1 base; nucleotides not matched to a gene: 7. The CDR3 has 16 residues. The CDR3 region has the DNA TGCGCCAGCAGTTGGGGACAGGGGGGTAGGAACACTGAAGCTTTCTTT. The encoded protein is CASSWGQGGRNTEAFF.

The rearrangement uses TRBV6-5 and TRBJ2-7; 7 nucleotides line up with TRBD2. The J segment lost 0 bases and the V segment lost 2 bases, leaving 4 bases of the junction unmatched. There are 15 residues in the CDR3. Germline V gene sequence: CDR1 MNHEY, CDR2 SVGAGI. CDR3: CASSYSGAHSYEQYF. For the CDR3, the DNA is TGTGCCAGCAGTTACAGCGGGGCCCACTCCTACGAGCAGTACTTC.

The chain recombines TRBV7-9 with TRBJ2-3, with 7 bases fitting TRBD1. V lost 7 bases, J lost 6 bases, and 10 bases stayed unmatched. Germline CDR1 reads SEHNR; CDR2 reads FQNEAQ (reference sequence). The CDR3 totals 14 residues. The CDR3 spells CASKNEGAGDTQYF. CDR3 nucleotide sequence: TGTGCCAGCAAAAATGAGGGGGCGGGTGATACGCAGTATTTT.

The J gene is TRBJ2-1, the V gene TRBV6-5; possible D gene TRBD1, 6 bases. V was trimmed by 7 bases and J by 4 bases, leaving 17 bases between them. The CDR3 is made up of 15 amino acids. The germline V gene has CDR1 MNHEY and CDR2 SVGAGI. The CDR3 nucleotides are TGTGCCAGCACTAGGCTAGCAGGGACATACAATGAGCAGTTCTTC. It codes for CASTRLAGTYNEQFF.

The chain uses TRBV5-1 and TRBJ2-1; 13 nucleotides agree with TRBD2. Germline-derived CDR1 and CDR2 are SGHRS and YFSETQ. Germline trimming cut 4 bases from V and 6 bases from J; bases unmatched to any gene: 7. There are 16 residues in the CDR3. For the CDR3, the DNA is TGCGCCAGCAGCCCTTCCGGGACTAGCGGGGCCAATGAGCAGTTCTTC. It encodes CASSPSGTSGANEQFF. Looking up the rest from reference TRBV5-1 and TRBJ2-1 gives the full variable domain: KAGVTQTPRYLIKTRGQQVTLSCSPISGHRSVSWYQQTPGQGLQFLFEYFSETQRNKGNFPGRFSGRQFSNSRSEMNVSTLELGDSALYLCASSPSGTSGANEQFFGPGTRLTVL.

This chain connects TRBV11-3 to TRBJ1-1, with 7 nucleotides matching TRBD1. The germline gives CDR1 SGHNT, CDR2 YENEEA. The junction had 10 bases not matched to a gene; V was cut back by 5 bases and J by 4 bases. The CDR3 has 15 residues. CDR3: CASSPTRTGSTEAFF. The CDR3 bases are TGTGCCAGCAGCCCAACCCGGACAGGAAGCACTGAAGCTTTCTTT.

The rearrangement uses TRBV7-2 and TRBJ2-3; weak D call: TRBD1 (6 bases). This CDR3 spans 13 amino acids. The V end was cut by 10 bases, the J end by 6 bases, with 17 bases between. CDR1 and CDR2 from the germline V gene are SGHTA and FQGNSA. The CDR3 sequence: CATETGLVDTQYF. DNA for the CDR3: TGTGCCACCGAAACAGGGTTAGTGGATACGCAGTATTTT. The complete variable domain, with remaining parts taken from reference TRBV7-2 and TRBJ2-3, reads GAGVSQSPSNKVTEKGKDVELRCDPISGHTALYWYRQSLGQGLEFLIYFQGNSAPDKSGLPSDRFSAERTGGSVSTLTIQRTQQEDSAVYLCATETGLVDTQYFGPGTRLTVL.

The genes are TRBV6-5 and TRBJ2-7; D possibly corresponds to TRBD2 (6 bases). Germline lookup yields CDR1 MNHEY and CDR2 SVGAGI. The CDR3 sequence is 14 residues long. Trimming removed 6 bases at V and 1 base at J, with 13 bases between. CDR3 residues: CASRDSGKSYEQYF. The CDR3 DNA reads as TGTGCCAGCAGGGATAGCGGAAAATCCTACGAGCAGTACTTC.

The V gene is TRBV11-2, the J gene TRBJ2-3, with TRBD2 identical over 11 bases. CDR3 length: 15 amino acids. CDR1 and CDR2 from the germline V gene are SGHAT and FQNNGV. V dropped 6 bases and J dropped 5; count of bases not matched to a gene: 7. The CDR3 protein is CASSHSGRGQDTQYF. CDR3 nucleotide sequence: TGTGCCAGCAGTCATAGCGGGAGGGGACAAGATACGCAGTATTTT. Using reference TRBV11-2 and TRBJ2-3 for the parts outside the CDR3, the full variable domain is EAGVAQSPRYKIIEKRQSVAFWCNPISGHATLYWYQQILGQGPKLLIQFQNNGVVDDSQLPKDRFSAERLKGVDSTLKIQPAKLEDSAVYLCASSHSGRGQDTQYFGPGTRLTVL.

The CDR3 reads CSVAGHRNTEAFF. The CDR3 DNA follows: TGCAGCGTTGCGGGACACCGGAACACTGAAGCTTTCTTT. The chain joins TRBV29-1 to TRBJ1-1; weak D call: TRBD1 (6 bases). Trimming took 4 bases from V and 1 from J, leaving 10 bases between them. The CDR3 runs to 13 residues. Germline V gene sequence: CDR1 SQVTM, CDR2 ANQGSEA.

This chain connects TRBV5-4 to TRBJ2-4, with TRBD2 matching 8 bases. Germline CDR1 is SGHNT and CDR2 is YYREEE (reference sequence). The CDR3 runs 16 residues. V gave up 0 bases and J gave up 9 bases; unmatched junction bases: 11. In nucleotides, the CDR3 is TGTGCCAGCAGCTTGGGATCGGCCGGGAGGGCGGGCATTCAGTACTTC. It encodes CASSLGSAGRAGIQYF.

This sequence joins TRBV5-3 and TRBJ1-4; D remains ambiguous. TRBV5-3 has ORF status, its function being uncertain. The CDR3 totals 14 residues. V was trimmed by 5 bases and J by 5 bases, leaving 13 bases between them. CDR3: CARRNNGGNEKLFF. CDR3 sequence (DNA): TGTGCCAGAAGGAACAACGGCGGAAATGAAAAACTGTTTTTT.

This chain uses TRBV14 with TRBJ1-1, with 10 bases lining up with TRBD1. V shed 2 bases and J 5 bases; nucleotides not matched to a gene: 2. Per germline, CDR1 SGHDN and CDR2 FVKESK. This CDR3 region has 14 residues. The DNA of the CDR3 is TGTGCCAGCAGCCAACGGACAGGGGGGACTGAAGCTTTCTTT. Translating gives CASSQRTGGTEAFF.

J is TRBJ1-3 and V is TRBV15; tentatively, D is TRBD1 (5 bases). CDR3 length: 15 amino acids. V lost 0 bases and J 3 bases, leaving 9 bases between the germline ends. Per the germline V gene, CDR1 is LNHNV and CDR2 is YYDKDF (reference sequence). In nucleotides, the CDR3 is TGTGCCACCAGCAGAGATTTGGGGGGTGGAAACACCATATATTTT. It specifies CATSRDLGGGNTIYF.